Listed below are T cell receptor beta chains from one sample, sequenced in a study of human T cells and chemical hapten exposure. MiXCR, applied by TCRdb to the RACE reads, yields one record per CDR3 protein. The top ten hold over 2% of the sample, which has about 380,000 distinct CDR3 sequences, 4% to 5.5% seen once. Here the sequenced sample was whole blood, taken in connection with sensitization to the hapten diphenylcyclopropenone (DPC). Source of these receptors: a woman between 50 and 59 years old with alopecia areata. Some clones in this sample may be carry-over from other donors' samples. CDR3s include the opening cysteine and the closing phenylalanine or tryptophan. The order of the fields is D gene, J gene, clone size, V gene, CDR3 DNA, CDR3 protein. D genes are given only for firm matches. Expanded clones get a size class; other rows say once, few or many, or leave the size out.

-,TRBJ2-7,-,TRBV6-6,TGTGCCAGCAGTTACACAGGGAGGGTCGACGAGCAGTACTTC,CASSYTGRVDEQYF
-,TRBJ2-2,few,TRBV11-2,TGTGCCAGCAGCTTAGAATGGGGCGCGGGCGGGGAGCTGTTTTTT,CASSLEWGAGGELFF
-,TRBJ2-7,many,TRBV5-5,TGTGCCAGCAGCTCCCAAGGGGGGTTCGAGCAGTACTTC,CASSSQGGFEQYF
-,TRBJ2-5,-,TRBV9,TGTGCCAGCAGCGTAAGCCAGGTCCAAGAGACCCAGTACTTC,CASSVSQVQETQYF
-,TRBJ2-2,many,TRBV7-2,TGTGCCAGCAGCCCTGGGATAGGAGCCGGGGAGCTGTTTTTT,CASSPGIGAGELFF
-,TRBJ1-1,many,TRBV19,TGTGCCAGTCAGACTCAATTACAGGCCTACACTGAAGCTTTCTTT,CASQTQLQAYTEAFF
TRBD2,TRBJ2-3,-,TRBV10-2,TGCGCCAGCAGTGGGGGACTAGCGGGGCTCACAGATACGCAGTATTTT,CASSGGLAGLTDTQYF
TRBD1,TRBJ1-4,few,TRBV7-9,TGTGCCAGCAGCTTTACCGACAGGGCTAATGAAAAACTGTTTTTT,CASSFTDRANEKLFF
TRBD2,TRBJ2-2,many,TRBV7-9,TGTGCCAGCAGACCAGCTAGCGGGGGGGCCCGAGGCACCGGGGAGCTGTTTTTT,CASRPASGGARGTGELFF
-,TRBJ1-1,many,TRBV29-1,TGCAGCGTTGAATGGGTGAACACTGAAGCTTTCTTT,CSVEWVNTEAFF
TRBD2,TRBJ2-2,many,TRBV24-1,TGTGCCACCAGTGATGGGACTAGCGGGAGACCCAGGACCGGGGAGCTGTTTTTT,CATSDGTSGRPRTGELFF
TRBD2,TRBJ2-7,few,TRBV7-2,TGTGCCAGCAGCTTAGCGGGAGGGGTCTCCTACGAGCAGTACTTC,CASSLAGGVSYEQYF
-,TRBJ1-2,few,TRBV7-6,TGTGCCAGCAGCTTAGGAGGGAATGACTACACCTTC,CASSLGGNDYTF
-,TRBJ2-2,-,TRBV6-2/TRBV6-3,TGTGCCAGCATTAGAGAAAACACCGGGGAGCTGTTTTTT,CASIRENTGELFF
-,TRBJ2-3,many,TRBV5-1,TGCGCCAGCAGGCCGGTTGGACACAATGTTCCAGATACGCAGTATTTT,CASRPVGHNVPDTQYF
-,TRBJ2-2,many,TRBV28,TGTGCCAGCAGTTTATGGGCGGGACAGCTAAACACCGGGGAGCTGTTTTTT,CASSLWAGQLNTGELFF
TRBD2,TRBJ2-7,few,TRBV20-1,TGCAGTGCTAGAGACCCCAGAGCTGGACTAGCGGACTCCTACGAGCAGTACTTC,CSARDPRAGLADSYEQYF
-,TRBJ1-5,-,TRBV11-2,TGTGCCAGCAGCTTAGATTACAGGGGCAATCAGCCCCAGCATTTT,CASSLDYRGNQPQHF
-,TRBJ2-5,-,TRBV7-9,TGTGCCAGCGTGTCACTACCGTTAGAAGAGACCCAGTACTTC,CASVSLPLEETQYF
-,TRBJ2-2,few,TRBV6-5,TGTGCCAGCAGGTGGATAGGGGAGACCGGGGAGCTGTTTTTT,CASRWIGETGELFF
-,TRBJ2-3,many,TRBV20-1,TGCAGTGCTTCGCGAAGGGCTTGGACAGATACGCAGTATTTT,CSASRRAWTDTQYF
TRBD1,TRBJ1-2,few,TRBV6-5,TGTGCCAGCAGTAAGACAGGGGGGCGCTTTAAGGGTGGCTACACCTTC,CASSKTGGRFKGGYTF
TRBD1,TRBJ1-5,-,TRBV4-1,TGCGCCAGCGGCGACAGGGCAGGGGATCAGCCCCAGCATTTT,CASGDRAGDQPQHF
-,TRBJ1-1,many,TRBV9,TGTGCCAGCAGCCCCGGGTCCGCCCTGAACACTGAAGCTTTCTTT,CASSPGSALNTEAFF
-,TRBJ1-1,few,TRBV20-1,TGCAGTCCTAGCCAAGAAGCTTTCTTT,CSPSQEAFF
-,TRBJ2-7,many,TRBV20-1,TGCAGTGCTAGACCTGACAGATCCTACGAGCAGTACTTC,CSARPDRSYEQYF
-,TRBJ2-3,many,TRBV27,TGTGCCAGCAGTACGGTCGGGGCCGCAGATACGCAGTATTTT,CASSTVGAADTQYF
-,TRBJ2-3,many,TRBV6-6,TGTGCCAGCAGTGGGGGAGTTGGCACAGATACGCAGTATTTT,CASSGGVGTDTQYF
-,TRBJ1-1,few,TRBV25-1,TGTGCCAGCAGTGAACGAGGGCGTATTGAAGCTTTCTTT,CASSERGRIEAFF
-,TRBJ2-7,-,TRBV3-1,TGTGCCAGCAGCCAAGATAACAGAATCTACGAGCAGTACTTC,CASSQDNRIYEQYF
TRBD2,TRBJ2-1,few,TRBV19,TGTGCCAGTAGTATCGGCGGGAGGGATGAGCAGTTCTTC,CASSIGGRDEQFF
TRBD2,TRBJ2-6,many,TRBV3-1,TGTGCCAGCAGCCAAGGTGCTAGCGGGAGAAGCTCTGGGGCCAACGTCCTGACTTTC,CASSQGASGRSSGANVLTF
-,TRBJ2-5,many,TRBV29-1,TGCAGCGTCCGTTTCCGGGCAGCCGGGGAGACCCAGTACTTC,CSVRFRAAGETQYF
-,TRBJ1-1,many,TRBV12-3/TRBV12-4,TGTGCCAGCAGTTTAATCGGAGGGACTGAAGCTTTCTTT,CASSLIGGTEAFF
TRBD1,TRBJ1-5,many,TRBV10-1,TGCGCCTCTTTCACATGGGTTGACAGGGTTAGCAATCAGCCCCAGCATTTT,CASFTWVDRVSNQPQHF
-,TRBJ2-7,many,TRBV9,TGTGCCAGCAGCGTAGGCCTAGCGAGCTACGAGCAGTACTTC,CASSVGLASYEQYF
-,TRBJ1-1,many,TRBV7-2,TGTGCCAGCAGCCCCCAGATGGGAACTGAAGCTTTCTTT,CASSPQMGTEAFF